This T cell receptor (beta chain) was captured by sequencing in a study of CD8 T cells in ankylosing spondylitis. Study findings and constraints: A TCR beta motif of several highly homologous variants seemed to mark ankylosing spondylitis blood. In synovial fluid and blood from reactive arthritis, some motif variants were previously reported. Disease-linked clones bore a CD8+ phenotype and were relatively rare in peripheral blood.

With respect to this clonotype: The antigen is not known.

The germline gives CDR1 DFQATT, CDR2 SNEGSKA (reference sequence). CDR3 size: 14 residues. V was trimmed by 4 bases and J by 0 bases, leaving 13 bases between them. In making TCR beta libraries, quantitative 5'-RACE with molecular barcodes was used. TCRdb called the 5' RACE reads again in MiXCR, with one record for every CDR3 protein. The sample shows fewer than 250,000 distinct CDR3 sequences, roughly 24% of them seen only once. The genes are TRBV20-1 and TRBJ2-7; D is unclear. The clonotype comes from a male donor with ankylosing spondylitis or in good health (not recorded which). Sequencing was carried out using blood, either unsorted or a sorted T cell fraction (not recorded which). CDR3 in DNA: TGCAGTGCTATTAGAATCGGTGGCTCCTACGAGCAGTACTTC. Translating it yields CSAIRIGGSYEQYF.